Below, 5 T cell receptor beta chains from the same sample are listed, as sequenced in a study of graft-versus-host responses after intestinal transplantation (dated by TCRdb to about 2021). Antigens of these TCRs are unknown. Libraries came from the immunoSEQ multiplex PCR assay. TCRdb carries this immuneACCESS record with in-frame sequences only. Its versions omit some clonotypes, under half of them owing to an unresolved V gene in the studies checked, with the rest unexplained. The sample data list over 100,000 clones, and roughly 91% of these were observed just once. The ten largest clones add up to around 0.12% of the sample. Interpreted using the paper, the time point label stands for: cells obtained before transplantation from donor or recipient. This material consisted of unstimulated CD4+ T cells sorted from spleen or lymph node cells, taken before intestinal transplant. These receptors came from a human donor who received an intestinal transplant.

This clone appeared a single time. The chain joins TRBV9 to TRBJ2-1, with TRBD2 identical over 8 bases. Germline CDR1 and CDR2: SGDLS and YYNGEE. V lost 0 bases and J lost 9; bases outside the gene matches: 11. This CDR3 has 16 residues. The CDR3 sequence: CASSVGPGRDQGEQFF. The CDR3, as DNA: TGTGCCAGCAGCGTAGGTCCCGGGAGGGACCAGGGTGAGCAGTTCTTC.

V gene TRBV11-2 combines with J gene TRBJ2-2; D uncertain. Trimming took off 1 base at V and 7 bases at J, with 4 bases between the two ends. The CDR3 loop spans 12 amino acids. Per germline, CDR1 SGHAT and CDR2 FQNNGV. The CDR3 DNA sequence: TGTGCCAGCAGCTTAGTCCTCGGGGAGCTGTTTTTT. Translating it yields CASSLVLGELFF.

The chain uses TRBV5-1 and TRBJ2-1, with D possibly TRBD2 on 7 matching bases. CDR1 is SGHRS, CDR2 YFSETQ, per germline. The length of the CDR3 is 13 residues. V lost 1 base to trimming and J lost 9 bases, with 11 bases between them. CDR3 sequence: CASSLPGGLEQFF. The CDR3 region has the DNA TGCGCCAGCAGCTTGCCCGGGGGGCTTGAGCAGTTCTTC.

The CDR3 coding sequence is TGCGCCAGCAGTGAGTCAGGGAGGGCCTATAGCAATCAGCCCCAGCATTTT. This sequence encodes CASSESGRAYSNQPQHF. The V and J genes are TRBV10-2 and TRBJ1-5, with D unclear. Germline V lookup: CDR1 WSHSY, CDR2 SAAADI. This CDR3 contains 17 residues. The V end lost 0 bases, the J end lost 0 bases, and 12 bases lay between the germline ends.

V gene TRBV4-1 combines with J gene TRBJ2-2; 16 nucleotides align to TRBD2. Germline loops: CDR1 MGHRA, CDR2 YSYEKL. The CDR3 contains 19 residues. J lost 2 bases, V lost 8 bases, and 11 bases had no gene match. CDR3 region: CASQVGTSGRARNTGELFF. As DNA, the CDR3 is TGCGCCAGCCAGGTCGGGACTAGCGGGAGGGCCCGAAACACCGGGGAGCTGTTTTTT.